The rows below give T cell receptor beta chains drawn from one sample of a study of T cell changes during pregnancy in multiple sclerosis. TCRdb's copy holds only in-frame clones and misses some; the assay was immunoSEQ multiplex PCR. The data contain about 50,000 clones, about 90% of them seen just once; the ten biggest clones take up about 0.6%. This sample comprised CD4+ T cells from peripheral blood mononuclear cells, obtained after pregnancy. Receptor source: a female donor with multiple sclerosis, enrolled in a pregnancy study. The CDR3 runs from the conserved cysteine through the conserved F or W. Each record gives: J gene, D gene, clone size, V gene, CDR3 DNA, CDR3 protein. D genes are given only for firm matches. Size is stated for part of the rows, as once, few or many counts, or as a class when the clone is expanded.

>TRBJ1-2|NA|NA|TRBV19
TGTGCCAGTAGCCGACTACAGGGCTACTATGGCTACACCTTC
CASSRLQGYYGYTF
>TRBJ2-1|NA|NA|TRBV10-1
TGCGCCAGCAGCCCAGGAGGGGCGCCAAACAATGAGCAGTTCTTC
CASSPGGAPNNEQFF
>TRBJ1-1|NA|NA|TRBV25-1
TGTGCCAGCAGTGAATTGGGGGCGAACACTGAAGCTTTCTTT
CASSELGANTEAFF
>TRBJ2-7|TRBD2|few|TRBV28
TGTGCCAGCAGCTACAGGCTAACTAGCGACTCCTACGAGCAGTACTTC
CASSYRLTSDSYEQYF
>TRBJ2-2|TRBD2|NA|TRBV5-4
TGTGCCAGCAGCAGAACTAGCGGGAAGCCCGGGGAGCTGTTTTTT
CASSRTSGKPGELFF
>TRBJ2-7|NA|NA|TRBV19
TGTGCCAGTAGTCCATGGACAGACTACGAGCAGTACTTC
CASSPWTDYEQYF
>TRBJ1-3|TRBD1|NA|TRBV19
TGTGCCAGTAGTACATCGACAGGGGTGAACTCTGGAAACACCATATATTTT
CASSTSTGVNSGNTIYF
>TRBJ2-7|NA|NA|TRBV5-5
TGTGCCAGCAGCTTCGGGACAAAAGAGCAGTACTTC
CASSFGTKEQYF
>TRBJ2-7|TRBD2|NA|TRBV5-1
TGCGCCAGCCGTTTTTTGACTAGCGGGACCTACGAGCAGTACTTC
CASRFLTSGTYEQYF
>TRBJ2-7|TRBD2|NA|TRBV6-4
TGTGCCAGCAGTGTCTTTAGACTAGCGGGAAGGTACGAGCAGTACTTC
CASSVFRLAGRYEQYF
>TRBJ1-1|TRBD1|NA|TRBV18
TGTGCCAGCTCAGTAAGACAGGGGTTGAGGACTGAAGCTTTCTTT
CASSVRQGLRTEAFF
>TRBJ1-1|NA|NA|TRBV28
TGTGCCAGCAGTTTATTGGGGGGATTCGCTGAAGCTTTCTTT
CASSLLGGFAEAFF
>TRBJ1-3|NA|few|TRBV7-9
TGTGCCAGCAGTTCCAACGGGGGGGTTTCTGGAAACACCATATATTTT
CASSSNGGVSGNTIYF
>TRBJ1-2|TRBD1|NA|TRBV29-1
TGCAGCGTTCAGACAGGGCTGTACGGCTACACCTTC
CSVQTGLYGYTF
>TRBJ1-1|TRBD1|NA|TRBV28
TGTGCCAGCAGTAAGGCCGACAGGGCCACTGAAGCTTTCTTT
CASSKADRATEAFF
>TRBJ1-2|NA|NA|TRBV7-9
TGTGCCAGCAGCATTCCCGGCACGGGGATTGGTAACTATGGCTACACCTTC
CASSIPGTGIGNYGYTF
>TRBJ2-4|NA|NA|TRBV4-2
TGTGCCAGCAGCCCCGAGCTAGCCAAAAACATTCAGTACTTC
CASSPELAKNIQYF
>TRBJ2-7|TRBD1|NA|TRBV7-9
TGTGCCAGCAGCATGGGACAGTACTACGAGCAGTACTTC
CASSMGQYYEQYF
>TRBJ2-1|NA|NA|TRBV13
TGTGCCAGCAGCTTTCTTGACTCCCAACGTCCGGGTGAGCAGTTCTTC
CASSFLDSQRPGEQFF
>TRBJ2-1|NA|NA|TRBV11-2
TGTGCCAGCAGCCTCACAGTAAATGAGCAGTTCTTC
CASSLTVNEQFF
>TRBJ2-1|NA|NA|TRBV7-3
TGTGCCAGCAGCTTAACGTCACTGAGGGTTTCTGAGCAGTTCTTC
CASSLTSLRVSEQFF
>TRBJ2-1|NA|NA|TRBV7-2
TGTGCCAGCAGCTTAGATAGCGCACCCAGCCTCTTC
CASSLDSAPSLF
>TRBJ1-1|TRBD1|few|TRBV13
TGTGCCAGCAGCTATAGGACAGGGATGAACACTGAAGCTTTCTTT
CASSYRTGMNTEAFF
>TRBJ2-5|TRBD2|NA|TRBV7-7
TGTGCTAGCAGCTTAGCGGGGGCGCCGGGGGAGACCCAGTACTTC
CASSLAGAPGETQYF